These 12 T cell receptor beta chains came from one sample sequenced in a study of blood T cell repertoires in COVID-19. Assay: immunoSEQ multiplex PCR; the TCRdb copy retains only in-frame clones and omits some. This table holds 200,000 to 250,000 clones, 65% to 90% found once. The source material was peripheral blood. These receptors all come from a woman between 45 and 60 years old with acute or convalescent COVID-19.

This clone was counted at least ten times. The chain uses TRBV4-3 and TRBJ2-3; 11 bases fit TRBD2. The V gene's germline CDR1 is LGHNA and CDR2 YSLEER. The V gene end was trimmed by 6 bases and the J gene end by 1 base; junction bases not matched to a gene: 3. CDR3 length: 15 amino acids. The DNA of the CDR3 is TGCGCCAGCAGAACGGGACTAGCGGGCACAGATACGCAGTATTTT. Translating it yields CASRTGLAGTDTQYF.

This clone was picked up one time. The chain employs TRBV19 and TRBJ1-5, with D tentatively TRBD1 (5 bases). Trimming shortened V by 7 bases and J by 3 bases, and 13 bases separated the two germline ends. Per the germline V gene, CDR1 is LNHDA and CDR2 is SQIVND (reference sequence). The CDR3 loop spans 14 amino acids. The CDR3 is CASTPGGFNQPQHF. The CDR3 DNA follows: TGTGCCAGTACCCCGGGGGGGTTCAATCAGCCCCAGCATTTT. The whole variable domain, remainder taken from reference TRBV19 and TRBJ1-5, is DGGITQSPKYLFRKEGQNVTLSCEQNLNHDAMYWYRQDPGQGLRLIYYSQIVNDFQKGDIAEGYSVSREKKESFPLTVTSAQKNPTAFYLCASTPGGFNQPQHFGDGTRLSIL.

The rearrangement links TRBV5-5 to TRBJ2-7, with 10 bases matching TRBD1. The CDR3 covers 15 residues. The V and J ends lost 4 bases and 2 bases, in that order; junction bases with no gene match: 6. The germline V gene encodes CDR1 SGHKS and CDR2 YYEKEE (reference sequence). As DNA, the CDR3 is TGTGCCAGCAGCCGAACCGGGACAGGGGCCTACGAGCAGTACTTC. Encoded protein: CASSRTGTGAYEQYF.

The rearrangement uses TRBV28 and TRBJ1-2; D possibly corresponds to TRBD1 (6 bases). Germline values: CDR1 MDHEN, CDR2 SYDVKM. Trimming removed 9 bases at V and 4 bases at J, with 12 bases between. This CDR3 contains 12 residues. CDR3 sequence: CASKQGLYGYTF. The CDR3 DNA is TGTGCCAGTAAACAGGGTCTCTATGGCTACACCTTC.

This clone has only a few counts. V gene TRBV2 combines with J gene TRBJ1-5, with 8 bases that match TRBD1. The V gene end was trimmed by 6 bases and the J gene end by 4 bases; junction bases not matched to a gene: 11. Germline CDR1 SNHLY, CDR2 FYNNEI. CDR3 length equals 16 residues. This CDR3 is CASRDPYRGGNQPQHF. The CDR3, as DNA: TGTGCCAGCAGAGATCCTTACAGGGGGGGGAATCAGCCCCAGCATTTT. Using reference TRBV2 and TRBJ1-5 for the parts outside the CDR3, the full variable domain is EPEVTQTPSHQVTQMGQEVILRCVPISNHLYFYWYRQILGQKVEFLVSFYNNEISEKSEIFDDQFSVERPDGSNFTLKIRSTKLEDSAMYFCASRDPYRGGNQPQHFGDGTRLSIL.

This clone was observed a few times. The rearrangement joins TRBV15 to TRBJ1-1; the D is unclear. Trimming stripped 1 base from V and 4 bases from J, with 13 bases between. Germline values: CDR1 LNHNV, CDR2 YYDKDF (reference sequence). The CDR3 has 15 amino acids. In DNA form, the CDR3 reads TGTGCCACCAGCAGAGCATGGGCCAGTTCCACTGAAGCTTTCTTT. Residues: CATSRAWASSTEAFF.

The V and J genes are TRBV28 and TRBJ2-4; 7 bases fit TRBD1. V shed 6 bases, J shed 8 bases, and the junction held 13 bases outside the gene matches. Germline assignment: CDR1 MDHEN and CDR2 SYDVKM. The length of the CDR3 is 15 residues. CDR3 coding DNA: TGTGCCAGCAGACAGTGGGGACAGATTAAAGACATTCAGTACTTC. This gives the protein CASRQWGQIKDIQYF.

The V gene is TRBV7-9, the J gene TRBJ1-5; no definite D call. The V gene lost 1 base and the J gene lost 2 bases, with 15 bases spanning the gap. Germline CDR1 is SEHNR and CDR2 is FQNEAQ (reference sequence). The CDR3 has 17 amino acids. CDR3 coding DNA: TGTGCCAGCAGCTTAGGGTCAGGAGGTCATGGCAATCAGCCCCAGCATTTT. It codes for CASSLGSGGHGNQPQHF.

In its sample, this clone was seen many times. V usage is TRBV13 and J usage is TRBJ2-1, with 9 bases aligning to TRBD1. CDR3 size: 15 residues. Germline trimming cut 3 bases from V and 8 bases from J; bases unmatched to any gene: 8. CDR1 is PRHDT and CDR2 is FYEKMQ in the germline V gene (reference sequence). In DNA, the CDR3 is TGTGCCAGCAGCTTCGGGACAGGGCTTGGGGATGAGCAGTTCTTC. Translated: CASSFGTGLGDEQFF.

The gene calls are TRBV2 and TRBJ1-5; no reliable D call. This CDR3 has 14 residues. V was clipped by 6 bases and J by 3 bases, with 12 bases between them. Germline V gives CDR1 SNHLY, CDR2 FYNNEI. The CDR3 DNA is TGTGCCAGCAGCCCGGGGAGGGTCAATCAGCCCCAGCATTTT. Protein product: CASSPGRVNQPQHF.

The chain recombines TRBV30 with TRBJ2-5; D perhaps matches TRBD2 (6 bases). The V gene lost 4 bases and the J gene lost 5 bases, with 11 bases spanning the gap. The CDR3 consists of 12 residues. CDR1 GTSNPN and CDR2 SVGIG come from the germline V gene (reference sequence). CDR3 loop: CAWNAGRETQYF. In nucleotides, the CDR3 is TGTGCCTGGAATGCGGGGCGGGAGACCCAGTACTTC.

The chain employs TRBV6-4 and TRBJ1-6; TRBD1 matches 7 bases. Germline loops: CDR1 MRHNA, CDR2 SNTAGT. Trimming took 6 bases from V and 6 from J; bases not matched to a gene: 5. This CDR3 comprises 14 residues. The CDR3 DNA follows: TGTGCCAGCAGCCTCGGGACAGCTAATTCACCCCTCCACTTT. Residues: CASSLGTANSPLHF.